This TCR beta chain was identified during a study of T cell responses to AZD1222 COVID-19 vaccine (dated by TCRdb to the early 2020s). The study in broad terms: TCR sequencing covered roughly 230 trial participants: 200 to 210 given two doses of AZD1222 and some 25 given two doses of MenACWY control vaccine. Trial participants were enrolled by age into 18-55, 56-69 and 70-plus year subgroups, with about 150, 27 and 61 TCR-sequenced participants respectively.

In light of the paper, this sample's time point label describes: about 28 days (+/-7) after the second vaccine dose. AZD1222 recipients whose second dose came at about 4 weeks and those whose second dose came at about 12 weeks were combined into one group, since spike-specific TCR depth and breadth did not differ between the two schedules. The vaccinee samples were drawn from two UK trials, COV001 and COV002, one of which was a single-blind randomized controlled phase 2/3 trial testing AZD1222 (ChAdOx1 nCoV-19) in healthy adults. Trial participant PBMC samples were collected at day 0 and day 28 after the second dose for TCRbeta chain sequencing. The CDR3 holds 15 amino acids from the cysteine to the phenylalanine. The CDR3 DNA has 45 bases and is translated from base 1. CDR1 and CDR2 are read off the germline V gene as MDHEN and SYDVKM. V ends up 6 bases short and J 2 bases short, with an unmatched junction base count of 7.

Comment on this clone: This clone's antigen is unknown. No much larger clonotype is one base removed from it; base qualities were not supplied.

The CDR3 regions of human TCRbeta chains were analyzed by immunosequencing. From the authors' description of their analysis: Repertoire TCRs were checked for matches against a reference library of SARS-CoV-2-specific TCRs that had been generated using the MIRA antigen-specificity platform. Breadth was defined as the fraction of unique TCRs that were SARS-CoV-2-associated. Depth was defined as the fraction of total T cells that were SARS-CoV-2-associated. Using the MIRA data, each spike-specific TCR was mapped to the spike region that the TCR reacts to and placed in a CD4 or CD8 class. Log10-transformed breadth and depth values were compared by one-way ANOVA with Sidak's multiple comparisons tests. Here the immuneACCESS table is served through TCRdb, limited to in-frame sequences with V and J called. Missing clones are a known gap in these copies; in checked studies unresolved V genes cover under half, and the rest lacks a known reason. V and J calls and clone size are as listed in that table; D and trimming were resolved from the DNA. Recorded for this sample are about 140,000 clones; about 91% of them occurred a single time. 3.6% of the sample is held by the ten biggest clonotypes.

Here is what the overall study found, with its caveats: Conclusions about previously exposed vaccinees are limited because only five to seven AZD1222 recipients were SARS-CoV-2 seropositive at baseline. Participants were mostly white British, with more females than males. The authors suggested clonal diversity may have been underestimated. The 56-69-year group was small, and its depth increase did not reach significance, likely because of low power. Epitopes outside the regions mutated in the B.1.351 and B.1.1.7 variants were reportedly recognized by nearly half of the unique spike-specific TCRs. Because no samples from the day 14 peak response were available, repertoires could be characterized only after the peak T cell response. A significant rise in spike-specific TCR breadth and depth was observed after two AZD1222 doses relative to day 0 and relative to MenACWY recipients. CD4 TCRs associated with the vaccine covered the entire spike protein, and the dominant responses were in regions 160-218 and 743-854.

The sample consisted of peripheral blood, taken 28 days after the second AZD1222 dose. The TCR originated in an adult who received the AZD1222 COVID-19 vaccine. Recombination joined TRBV28 with TRBJ2-7, with 10 bases aligning to TRBD2. The CDR3 has the sequence CASSPSGRVTYEQYF. The DNA reads TGTGCCAGCAGCCCTAGCGGGAGAGTGACCTACGAGCAGTACTTC.